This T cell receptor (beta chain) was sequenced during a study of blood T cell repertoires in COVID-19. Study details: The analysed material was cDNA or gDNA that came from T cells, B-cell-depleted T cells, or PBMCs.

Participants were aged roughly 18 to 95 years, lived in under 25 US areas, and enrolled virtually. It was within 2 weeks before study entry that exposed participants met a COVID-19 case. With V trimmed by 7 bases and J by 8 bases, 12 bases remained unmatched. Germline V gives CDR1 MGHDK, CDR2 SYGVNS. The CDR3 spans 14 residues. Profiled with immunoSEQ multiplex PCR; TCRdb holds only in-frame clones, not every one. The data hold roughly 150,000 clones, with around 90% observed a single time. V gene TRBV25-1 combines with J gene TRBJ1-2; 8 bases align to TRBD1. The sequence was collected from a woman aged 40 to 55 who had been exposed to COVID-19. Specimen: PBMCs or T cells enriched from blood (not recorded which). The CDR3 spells CASNLGQGAGGYTF. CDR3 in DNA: TGTGCCAGCAACCTCGGCCAGGGGGCGGGGGGCTACACCTTC.